Below are 25 T cell receptor beta chains sequenced from a single sample in a study of blood T cell repertoires in COVID-19. Data came from immunoSEQ multiplex PCR; TCRdb stores just in-frame clones and leaves some out. This table holds around 290,000 clones, around 90% found once. Input material: PBMCs or T cells enriched from blood (not recorded which). The receptors stem from a woman between 55 and 75 years old in a cohort exposed to, infected with or recovered from COVID-19 (not recorded which).

V usage is TRBV12-5 and J usage is TRBJ2-5; the D gene is possibly TRBD2 (5 bases). Germline V gives CDR1 LGHNT, CDR2 FRNRAP. This CDR3 comprises 13 residues. V dropped 3 bases and J dropped 7 bases, with 12 bases sitting between them. Here the CDR3 DNA reads TGTGCTAGTGGTTTAAGGGAGAGCGGGACCCAGTACTTC. It encodes CASGLRESGTQYF.

The V and J genes are TRBV9 and TRBJ2-7; TRBD2 agrees at 9 bases. Germline-derived CDR1 and CDR2 are SGDLS and YYNGEE. With V trimmed by 0 bases and J by 1 base, 2 bases remained unmatched. The CDR3 runs 15 residues. The CDR3 sequence: CASSVGAGGSYEQYF. CDR3 sequence (DNA): TGTGCCAGCAGCGTAGGAGCGGGAGGATCCTACGAGCAGTACTTC. Looking up the rest from reference TRBV9 and TRBJ2-7 gives the full variable domain: DSGVTQTPKHLITATGQRVTLRCSPRSGDLSVYWYQQSLDQGLQFLIQYYNGEERAKGNILERFSAQQFPDLHSELNLSSLELGDSALYFCASSVGAGGSYEQYFGPGTRLTVT.

The chain combines TRBV7-3 with TRBJ2-1; 8 positions agree with TRBD1. CDR1 is SGHTA, CDR2 FQGTGA, per germline. V lost 4 bases to trimming and J lost 8 bases; unmatched junction nucleotides: 4. This CDR3 region has 13 residues. The CDR3 loop reads CASSWTGTDEQFF. The CDR3 region has the DNA TGTGCCAGCAGCTGGACAGGGACCGATGAGCAGTTCTTC.

This sequence joins TRBV6-4 and TRBJ2-1, with 7 bases matching TRBD2. The length of the CDR3 is 14 residues. V lost 4 bases and J lost 2; bases outside the gene matches: 2. Germline loops: CDR1 MRHNA, CDR2 SNTAGT. CDR3 protein: CASSASGPYNEQFF. For the CDR3, the DNA is TGTGCCAGCAGTGCTAGCGGTCCCTACAATGAGCAGTTCTTC.

The rearrangement joins TRBV19 to TRBJ1-1, with TRBD1 identical over 9 bases. The germline CDR1 and CDR2 sequences are LNHDA and SQIVND (reference sequence). This CDR3 comprises 14 residues. Germline trimming cut 3 bases from V and 6 bases from J; bases unmatched to any gene: 5. CDR3 in amino acids: CASSIGQGRPEAFF. Here the CDR3 DNA reads TGTGCCAGTAGTATTGGACAGGGGAGGCCTGAAGCTTTCTTT. The variable domain in full, completed from reference TRBV19 and TRBJ1-1, reads DGGITQSPKYLFRKEGQNVTLSCEQNLNHDAMYWYRQDPGQGLRLIYYSQIVNDFQKGDIAEGYSVSREKKESFPLTVTSAQKNPTAFYLCASSIGQGRPEAFFGQGTRLTVV.

The genes are TRBV6-5 and TRBJ2-5, with 8 bases lining up with TRBD2. Trimming took 6 bases from V and 1 from J; bases not matched to a gene: 1. Germline CDR1 reads MNHEY; CDR2 reads SVGAGI. The CDR3 contains 13 residues. This CDR3 reads CASRLAGQETQYF. The DNA of the CDR3 is TGTGCCAGCAGGCTAGCGGGCCAAGAGACCCAGTACTTC.

The gene calls are TRBV27 and TRBJ2-7, with 7 bases identical to TRBD2. Trimming removed 4 bases from V and 4 bases from J; junction bases left unmatched: 7. The CDR3 runs to 14 residues. Per the germline V gene, CDR1 is MNHEY and CDR2 is SMNVEV (reference sequence). This CDR3 reads CASSWAGVQYEQYF. CDR3 DNA sequence: TGTGCCAGCAGTTGGGCGGGAGTTCAGTACGAGCAGTACTTC.

V usage is TRBV19 and J usage is TRBJ2-1; TRBD1 aligns across 10 bases. In germline, CDR1 is LNHDA, CDR2 SQIVND (reference sequence). Germline trimming cut 5 bases from V and 8 bases from J; bases unmatched to any gene: 9. The CDR3 has 15 residues. CDR3 DNA: TGTGCCAGTAGTGCGCCGGGACAGGGGATTCATGAGCAGTTCTTC. The encoded protein is CASSAPGQGIHEQFF. Complete variable domain (other parts from reference TRBV19 and TRBJ2-1): DGGITQSPKYLFRKEGQNVTLSCEQNLNHDAMYWYRQDPGQGLRLIYYSQIVNDFQKGDIAEGYSVSREKKESFPLTVTSAQKNPTAFYLCASSAPGQGIHEQFFGPGTRLTVL.

The chain combines TRBV5-5 with TRBJ2-2, with 9 bases that match TRBD1. The CDR3 sequence is 16 residues long. Germline V gene sequence: CDR1 SGHKS, CDR2 YYEKEE (reference sequence). Unmatched junction bases numbered 7, after V lost 3 bases and J lost 4 bases. The CDR3 spells CASSSGQGWSTGELFF. CDR3 coding DNA: TGTGCCAGCAGCTCTGGACAGGGGTGGAGCACCGGGGAGCTGTTTTTT.

The chain combines TRBV27 with TRBJ1-1; possible D gene TRBD1, 6 bases. Germline assignment: CDR1 MNHEY and CDR2 SMNVEV (reference sequence). V was pared by 5 bases and J by 1 base, with 20 bases between. The CDR3 covers 17 residues. The CDR3 loop reads CASSPPDSLWGNTEAFF. In DNA form, the CDR3 reads TGTGCCAGCAGTCCCCCGGACAGTTTATGGGGGAACACTGAAGCTTTCTTT.

This chain links TRBV30 with TRBJ1-5, with D possibly being TRBD1 (5 bases). The CDR3 is 13 amino acids. V shed 7 bases and J shed 3 bases, with 13 bases lying between them. The V gene's germline CDR1 is GTSNPN and CDR2 SVGIG (reference sequence). CDR3 coding DNA: TGTGCCTCCGCGGACACATCCAATCAGCCCCAGCATTTT. Amino acids: CASADTSNQPQHF.

The CDR3 region has the DNA TGTGCCAGTACCGCGGTGACAGGTACCAATCAGCCCCAGCATTTT. Translating it yields CASTAVTGTNQPQHF. J is TRBJ1-5 and V is TRBV19; D is perhaps TRBD1 (6 bases). The length of the CDR3 is 15 residues. With 7 bases removed from V and 3 bases from J, the gap between germline ends came to 16 bases. The germline V gene encodes CDR1 LNHDA and CDR2 SQIVND (reference sequence).

In its sample, this clone was seen once. J is TRBJ2-7 and V is TRBV5-4, with TRBD1 identical over 10 bases. The J segment lost 6 bases and the V segment lost 4 bases, leaving 7 bases of the junction unmatched. CDR1 and CDR2 (germline): SGHNT, YYREEE (reference sequence). The CDR3 consists of 14 residues. CDR3 sequence: CASSKDRGTSEQYF. The CDR3 DNA sequence: TGTGCCAGCAGCAAGGACAGGGGGACATCCGAGCAGTACTTC.

The rearrangement joins TRBV11-2 to TRBJ2-7; D may be TRBD2 (5 bases). The V and J ends lost 5 bases and 9 bases respectively, with 14 bases between them. This CDR3 is built from 12 residues. The germline V gene encodes CDR1 SGHAT and CDR2 FQNNGV. The CDR3 nucleotides are TGTGCCAGCAGCCTAGGCGGGTCAGGGCAGTACTTC. It is translated as CASSLGGSGQYF.

The chain links TRBV10-3 to TRBJ2-5, with D perhaps TRBD2 (6 bases). V lost 3 bases, J lost 3 bases, and 11 bases lay in between. The CDR3 runs 14 residues. Germline lookup yields CDR1 ENHRY and CDR2 SYGVKD. CDR3 protein: CAISDGLSKETQYF. The CDR3 nucleotides read TGTGCCATCAGTGATGGACTATCAAAAGAGACCCAGTACTTC.

The sample holds one count of this clone. The chain carries TRBV20-1 and TRBJ2-1; the D gene is possibly TRBD2 (6 bases). Germline-derived CDR1 and CDR2 are DFQATT and SNEGSKA (reference sequence). Trimming removed 3 bases from V and 6 bases from J, with 15 bases in between. The CDR3 is 14 amino acids. The CDR3 reads CSASPRERRNEQFF. CDR3 nucleotides: TGCAGTGCTAGTCCCCGGGAGAGGCGCAATGAGCAGTTCTTC.

The chain is built from TRBV5-1 and TRBJ2-3, with D unclear. CDR3 length: 18 amino acids. Trimming shortened V by 4 bases and J by 0 bases, and 21 bases separated the two germline ends. Per the germline V gene, CDR1 is SGHRS and CDR2 is YFSETQ. CDR3 region: CASSGEAEVFFSTDTQYF. CDR3 nucleotides: TGCGCCAGCAGCGGAGAGGCAGAAGTCTTCTTTAGCACAGATACGCAGTATTTT.

This clone is a singleton in its sample. This rearrangement joins TRBV10-1 to TRBJ2-7; 8 positions agree with TRBD1. CDR1 is WNHNN and CDR2 is SYGVQD in the germline V gene (reference sequence). Losses at the gene ends were 7 bases for V and 3 bases for J; bases not matched to a gene: 11. The CDR3 has 15 amino acids. The CDR3 DNA reads as TGCGCCAGCAACTTCCGAAGACAGGGGAGCTACGAGCAGTACTTC. It yields the protein CASNFRRQGSYEQYF.

This clone was picked up a small number of times. This chain joins TRBV20-1 and TRBJ1-5; weak D call: TRBD1 (6 bases). The V gene's germline CDR1 is DFQATT and CDR2 SNEGSKA (reference sequence). Trimming removed 3 bases from V and 3 bases from J, with 18 bases in between. The CDR3 is made up of 16 amino acids. CDR3 sequence reads: CSASSLRDTFNQPQHF. The CDR3 DNA follows: TGCAGTGCTAGTTCCCTCCGGGACACCTTCAATCAGCCCCAGCATTTT.

J is TRBJ2-2 and V is TRBV7-3; the match to TRBD1 covers 10 bases. The CDR3 extends over 18 amino acids. Germline assignment: CDR1 SGHTA and CDR2 FQGTGA. V lost 6 bases, J lost 5 bases, and 15 bases stayed unmatched. The CDR3 DNA sequence: TGTGCCAGCAGTTCTTTGGCCTGGGGACAGGGGAAGACCGGGGAGCTGTTTTTT. It encodes CASSSLAWGQGKTGELFF. The full variable domain, with the rest looked up from reference TRBV7-3 and TRBJ2-2, is GAGVSQTPSNKVTEKGKYVELRCDPISGHTALYWYRQSLGQGPEFLIYFQGTGAADDSGLPNDRFFAVRPEGSVSTLKIQRTERGDSAVYLCASSSLAWGQGKTGELFFGEGSRLTVL.

This clone was observed a handful of times. The sample has other DNA sequences that encode this CDR3 too. The rearrangement links TRBV18 to TRBJ1-5; 10 positions agree with TRBD1. Germline V gene data show CDR1 as KGHSH and CDR2 as LQKENI. The CDR3 covers 14 residues. The J segment lost 4 bases and the V segment lost 6 bases, leaving 3 bases of the junction unmatched. The chain's CDR3 is CASSQGQGNQPQHF. The CDR3 DNA reads as TGTGCCAGCTCGCAGGGACAGGGGAATCAGCCCCAGCATTTT.

This clone was seen just once. J is TRBJ1-1 and V is TRBV19; 10 bases map to TRBD1. The CDR3 extends over 16 amino acids. Trimming removed 6 bases from V and 5 bases from J; junction bases left unmatched: 12. Germline-derived CDR1 and CDR2 are LNHDA and SQIVND (reference sequence). CDR3 in DNA: TGTGCCAGTAGCCCCCTTACCGGGACAGGGGTAACTGAAGCTTTCTTT. It codes for CASSPLTGTGVTEAFF.

This clone has just a few counts. CDR3 region: CASSWGLAGGQETQYF. The CDR3 DNA sequence: TGTGCCAGCAGCTGGGGCCTAGCGGGAGGCCAAGAGACCCAGTACTTC. The rearrangement joins TRBV7-2 to TRBJ2-5, with 11 bases aligning to TRBD2. The germline CDR1 and CDR2 sequences are SGHTA and FQGNSA. Trimming took 4 bases from V and 1 from J; bases not matched to a gene: 5. CDR3 length: 16 residues.

This clone was detected once. CDR3 region: CACNRGDEQYF. CDR3 nucleotide sequence: TGTGCCTGTAACAGGGGCGACGAGCAGTACTTC. The V and J genes are TRBV30 and TRBJ2-7; 7 positions match TRBD1. Germline CDR1 reads GTSNPN; CDR2 reads SVGIG (reference sequence). This CDR3 is 11 amino acids long. The V gene end was trimmed by 6 bases and the J gene end by 5 bases; junction bases not matched to a gene: 4.

The chain combines TRBV10-3 with TRBJ2-3; D uncertain. CDR1 is ENHRY and CDR2 is SYGVKD in the germline V gene. This CDR3 has 14 amino acids. Between the trimmed V and J ends, which lost 0 bases and 0 bases, there was a span of 4 bases. The DNA for the CDR3 is TGTGCCATCAGTGAGTCTCTTAGCACAGATACGCAGTATTTT. It specifies CAISESLSTDTQYF.